This TCR beta chain was profiled in a study of T-cell reconstitution after alpha-beta-depleted transplantation in children (dated by TCRdb to the mid-2010s). General notes on the study: T-cell immune reconstitution after TCRalphabeta/CD19-depleted allogeneic hematopoietic cell transplantation in children was quantitatively tracked in the study by means of TCR repertoire profiling. The study at large found these results: In some patients, the high TCRbeta diversity seen at day 60 was put down to recipient T cells and intrathymic progenitors that had survived conditioning. The apparently early alphabetaT-cell count recovery about two months after transplant was reportedly dependent on only several hundred rapidly expanded clones derived from non-depleted graft cells. Over subsequent months, a decline in hyperexpanded clone frequencies was noted, and after one year, T-cell counts and TCRbeta diversity were mostly ascribed to newly produced T cells.

Cut back by 4 bases and 6 bases, the V and J ends lie 1 base apart. The CDR3 sequence holds 10 residues, the cysteine and phenylalanine included. Just CDR3 DNA is preserved here, 30 bases in frame from base 1. From the germline V gene, CDR1 is SGHDT and CDR2 is YYEEEE. Libraries were constructed by PCR. Sequencing used an Illumina HiSeq 2500. Molecular barcoding was employed in the preparation of TCR libraries, with unique molecular identifiers being used to normalize TCRbeta repertoire quantification. TCRdb handled the public reads itself, with Q25 trimming in fastp and clone calling in MiXCR, and kept productive beta chains. Merged by CDR3 protein, the rows form single entries marked with the most common genes and DNA. This sample holds 300,000 to 400,000 distinct CDR3 sequences; approximately 20% were observed only once. The ten largest make up roughly 11% of the sample. A word on this clonotype: No cognate antigen has been identified for it. Just one base apart from a much larger clone, this may be a read error.

What the treatment or condition label conveys for this sample: allogeneic hematopoietic cell transplantation with graft depleted of TCRalphabeta T cells and CD19 B cells. The transplant recipients were children given TCRalphabeta/CD19-depleted allogeneic hematopoietic cell grafts. This receptor was obtained from a male patient under 18 who had a stem cell transplant for acute lymphoblastic leukemia, so the T cells may come from the graft donor. Rearrangement joined TRBV5-6 to TRBJ2-2; no confident D gene assignment can be made. The sample consisted of PBMCs, mostly from graft donor cells, taken 180 days after TCRalphabeta/CD19-depleted stem cell transplant. The bases are TGTGCCAGCAGCCCCGGGGAGCTGTTTTTT. It encodes CASSPGELFF.